This T cell receptor (beta chain) was documented in a study of blood T cells in healthy people across ages. Broader study findings: Diversity was higher, and naive CD4+ cells more numerous, in long-lived donors than in aged donors. The study found TCR beta diversity correlated strongly with naive T cell percentage.

PBMCs, at least 7 million per sample, were isolated. Extraction yielded at least 5 micrograms of total RNA per sample. Using a J-beta primer mix together with a sample-barcoded 5' primer, a second PCR was run for roughly 6 to 11 cycles. A single record per CDR3 protein comes from TCRdb applying MiXCR to the 5' RACE reads. The table lists 540,000 or so distinct CDR3 sequences, around half of them singletons. This clonotype came up a few times. What it binds is not known. Sequencing was carried out using blood. The sequence was obtained from a man aged 80 or over in good health.

The CDR3 nucleotides read TGCGCCAGCAGCTCTCAGGGGGCCATTCAGTACTTC. Encoded protein: CASSSQGAIQYF. The chain carries TRBV4-3 and TRBJ2-4; 8 bases match TRBD1. Germline loops: CDR1 LGHNA, CDR2 YSLEER. This CDR3 is built from 12 residues. The trim removed 5 bases at V and 9 bases at J, leaving 3 bases unmatched.